One and the same sample provided the 5 T cell receptor beta chains below, sequenced in a study of T cell responses to AZD1222 COVID-19 vaccine. Method: immunoSEQ multiplex PCR; TCRdb's copy keeps in-frame clones and lacks some. There are fewer than 200,000 clones in the sample; 88% occur only once, and approximately 4.5% lies in the top ten. The sample here was peripheral blood, taken 28 days after the second AZD1222 dose. These receptors all come from an adult who received the AZD1222 COVID-19 vaccine.

The chain couples TRBV30 to TRBJ1-2, with D possibly being TRBD1 (5 bases). The CDR3 runs to 12 residues. Germline values: CDR1 GTSNPN, CDR2 SVGIG (reference sequence). V was trimmed by 1 base and J by 6 bases, leaving 9 bases between them. CDR3 sequence: CAWSDVGDGYTF. Written as DNA, the CDR3 is TGTGCCTGGAGTGATGTAGGGGATGGCTACACCTTC.

This chain links TRBV12-3 or TRBV12-4 with TRBJ1-1; unclear D gene. V lost 5 bases, J lost 0 bases, and 4 bases lay in between. The CDR3 spans 12 residues. As DNA, the CDR3 is TGTGCCAGCAGTCCATTGAACACTGAAGCTTTCTTT. As protein: CASSPLNTEAFF.

The rearrangement uses TRBV15 and TRBJ1-2; D is possibly TRBD1 (5 bases). The CDR3 loop spans 12 amino acids. Germline values: CDR1 LNHNV, CDR2 YYDKDF (reference sequence). Trimming cost V 9 bases and J 4 bases, with 12 bases left between them. DNA of the CDR3: TGTGCCACGTCGGGGCCTGGCTATGGCTACACCTTC. It translates to CATSGPGYGYTF.

This chain connects TRBV12-3 or TRBV12-4 to TRBJ2-7; no definite D call. This CDR3 is 12 amino acids long. The V end was cut by 3 bases, the J end by 3 bases, with 6 bases between. In DNA, the CDR3 is TGTGCCAGCAGTTTGGGCTACTACGAGCAGTACTTC. Its protein is CASSLGYYEQYF.

This clone has only one observation. The chain carries TRBV4-2 and TRBJ1-2; unclear D gene. CDR1 is LGHNA, CDR2 YNFKEQ, per germline. V lost 0 bases and J lost 4, with 12 bases in between. The CDR3 sequence is 15 residues long. CDR3 sequence reads: CASSQELGGPYGYTF. DNA of the CDR3: TGTGCCAGCAGCCAAGAATTGGGCGGTCCCTATGGCTACACCTTC.